These 19 T cell receptor beta chains originate from one sample sequenced in a study of shared clonotypes between healthy human individuals. Naive CD8 isolation took CD45RO-negative cells positively selected for CCR7 and excluded terminally differentiated effector memory CD45RA+ cells. Libraries were prepared by immunoSEQ multiplex PCR; TCRdb keeps only in-frame clonotypes and omits some of them. Of roughly 2,000,000 clones in the sample, about 94% were seen once. The specimen was naive CD8+ T cells sorted from blood. Every receptor here comes from a man aged 18 to 30 in good health.

The rearrangement joins TRBV30 to TRBJ2-1; unclear D gene. The CDR3 totals 13 residues. CDR1 and CDR2 (germline): GTSNPN, SVGIG (reference sequence). V was trimmed by 1 base and J by 8 bases, leaving 12 bases between them. For the CDR3, the DNA is TGTGCCTGGAGTGCCGGAGATCTAGATGAGCAGTTCTTC. Its translation is CAWSAGDLDEQFF.

The chain joins TRBV29-1 to TRBJ2-6; TRBD1 matches 10 bases. With 1 base clipped from V and 2 bases from J, the junction kept 5 bases outside the gene matches. CDR1 is SQVTM, CDR2 ANQGSEA, per germline. The CDR3 consists of 17 residues. CDR3 DNA sequence: TGCAGCGTTGAAGGGGACAGGGGATTTACTGGGGCCAACGTCCTGACTTTC. Its translation is CSVEGDRGFTGANVLTF.

This chain connects TRBV9 to TRBJ1-1; a weak D match, TRBD1 (6 bases). The V gene lost 3 bases and the J gene lost 4 bases, with 10 bases spanning the gap. In germline, CDR1 is SGDLS, CDR2 YYNGEE. The CDR3 has 13 residues. CDR3 residues: CASSGTETTEAFF. CDR3 in DNA: TGTGCCAGCAGCGGGACAGAAACCACTGAAGCTTTCTTT.

This chain links TRBV5-6 with TRBJ2-6, with D unclear. This CDR3 spans 15 amino acids. With 4 bases removed from V and 0 bases from J, the gap between germline ends came to 8 bases. Germline CDR1 and CDR2: SGHDT and YYEEEE. The CDR3 protein is CASSGPSSGANVLTF. CDR3 DNA: TGTGCCAGCAGCGGACCCAGCTCTGGGGCCAACGTCCTGACTTTC.

This chain uses TRBV5-4 with TRBJ1-2; D not resolved. CDR3 length: 12 amino acids. Looked up from germline, CDR1 is SGHNT and CDR2 is YYREEE (reference sequence). Trimming left V 4 bases short and J 5 bases short, with 9 bases between. The CDR3 DNA reads TGTGCCAGCAGCCCCGGGAGTTATGGCTACACCTTC. Amino acids: CASSPGSYGYTF. Full variable domain (remainder filled in from reference TRBV5-4 and TRBJ1-2): ETGVTQSPTHLIKTRGQQVTLRCSSQSGHNTVSWYQQALGQGPQFIFQYYREEENGRGNFPPRFSGLQFPNYSSELNVNALELDDSALYLCASSPGSYGYTFGSGTRLTVV.

The V gene is TRBV10-3, the J gene TRBJ2-2; D unclear. The CDR3 has 17 amino acids. CDR1 is ENHRY, CDR2 SYGVKD, per germline. V was shortened by 6 bases and J by 4 bases, with 21 bases between the two germline ends. The CDR3 protein is CAISVPPGFGVTGELFF. The CDR3 coding sequence is TGTGCCATCAGCGTTCCGCCCGGCTTCGGAGTCACCGGGGAGCTGTTTTTT.

The rearrangement joins TRBV13 to TRBJ2-1; D uncertain. There are 11 residues in the CDR3. V dropped 0 bases and J dropped 10 bases, with 4 bases sitting between them. Germline-derived CDR1 and CDR2 are PRHDT and FYEKMQ (reference sequence). DNA for the CDR3: TGTGCCAGCAGCTTAGGCTGGGAGCAGTTCTTC. It encodes CASSLGWEQFF. The full variable domain, in which reference TRBV13 and TRBJ2-1 provide the parts outside the CDR3, is AAGVIQSPRHLIKEKRETATLKCYPIPRHDTVYWYQQGPGQDPQFLISFYEKMQSDKGSIPDRFSAQQFSDYHSELNMSSLELGDSALYFCASSLGWEQFFGPGTRLTVL.

On this clone: The same CDR3 is also encoded by other DNA sequences in this sample. The chain combines TRBV7-9 with TRBJ1-2, with D perhaps matching TRBD1 (6 bases). The CDR3 has 11 amino acids. The V end was cut by 6 bases, the J end by 6 bases, with 8 bases between. Germline V gene data show CDR1 as SEHNR and CDR2 as FQNEAQ (reference sequence). CDR3: CASSSGDGYTF. CDR3 nucleotide sequence: TGTGCCAGCAGTTCAGGGGATGGCTACACCTTC. Drawing the rest from reference TRBV7-9 and TRBJ1-2, the complete variable domain is DTGVSQNPRHKITKRGQNVTFRCDPISEHNRLYWYRQTLGQGPEFLTYFQNEAQLEKSRLLSDRFSAERPKGSFSTLEIQRTEQGDSAMYLCASSSGDGYTFGSGTRLTVV.

This chain uses TRBV5-6 with TRBJ2-2; D is unclear. Germline V CDR1 and CDR2: SGHDT, YYEEEE. This CDR3 spans 14 amino acids. V lost 0 bases to trimming and J lost 7 bases, with 10 bases between them. The CDR3 coding sequence is TGTGCCAGCAGCTTGGGGCAGGCGGACGGGGAGCTGTTTTTT. Amino acid sequence: CASSLGQADGELFF.

About this clone: The sample holds other DNA sequences that translate to the same CDR3. The chain combines TRBV28 with TRBJ2-7; either TRBD1 or TRBD2 may fit D (7 bases each). Trimming removed 2 bases from V and 2 bases from J, with 10 bases in between. This CDR3 is built from 14 residues. CDR1 and CDR2 (germline): MDHEN, SYDVKM. This chain's CDR3 is CASSLQGGTYEQYF. Here the CDR3 DNA reads TGTGCCAGCAGTTTACAGGGGGGGACCTACGAGCAGTACTTC.

V gene TRBV30 combines with J gene TRBJ2-7; TRBD2 might be the D (5 bases). Trimming cost V 4 bases and J 5 bases, with 15 bases left between them. CDR3 size: 13 residues. Germline values: CDR1 GTSNPN, CDR2 SVGIG (reference sequence). The CDR3 is CAWNGVGADEQYF. The CDR3 coding sequence is TGTGCCTGGAACGGAGTCGGAGCGGACGAGCAGTACTTC.

The chain joins TRBV28 to TRBJ2-4; D unresolved. Germline V lookup: CDR1 MDHEN, CDR2 SYDVKM. CDR3 length: 15 residues. The V end was cut by 3 bases, the J end by 0 bases, with 9 bases between. CDR3 sequence reads: CASSFQMAAKNIQYF. For the CDR3, the DNA is TGTGCCAGCAGTTTTCAAATGGCAGCCAAAAACATTCAGTACTTC.

This chain connects TRBV14 to TRBJ2-7, with D maybe TRBD2 (5 bases). This CDR3 spans 15 amino acids. CDR1 is SGHDN and CDR2 is FVKESK in the germline V gene. Trimming took off 0 bases at V and 5 bases at J, with 14 bases between the two ends. The CDR3, as DNA: TGTGCCAGCAGCCAAGAAAGTGGCGGACTGGACGAGCAGTACTTC. Translation: CASSQESGGLDEQYF.

Remarks on this clone: In the same sample, other DNA sequences code for this CDR3. The chain has TRBV7-9 and TRBJ2-5; weak D call: TRBD2 (5 bases). The CDR3 has 13 residues. The ends were cut back, 1 base at V and 3 bases at J, with 6 bases in the middle. The germline V gene has CDR1 SEHNR and CDR2 FQNEAQ (reference sequence). In DNA, the CDR3 is TGTGCCAGCAGCTTAGTGGGAGAAGAGACCCAGTACTTC. Translating gives CASSLVGEETQYF.

The J gene is TRBJ2-5, the V gene TRBV9; 7 bases align to TRBD2. With 4 bases clipped from V and 6 bases from J, the junction kept 15 bases outside the gene matches. Germline V gene sequence: CDR1 SGDLS, CDR2 YYNGEE. The CDR3 runs 16 residues. The CDR3 region is CASSPTSAGTEKTQYF. The CDR3 DNA sequence: TGTGCCAGCAGCCCCACCTCAGCGGGAACCGAAAAGACCCAGTACTTC.

As for this clone: Germline is not matched at one junction end, which may reflect a read error. The V gene is TRBV7-9, the J gene TRBJ2-1; no reliable D call. Germline V gene lookup returns CDR1 SEHNR and CDR2 FQNEAQ (reference sequence). The CDR3 consists of 16 residues. The DNA for the CDR3 is TGTGCCAGCAGCTCGGAAGTCCTCGTATCCTACCATGAGCAGTTCTTC. Its translation is CASSSEVLVSYHEQFF.

V usage is TRBV27 and J usage is TRBJ2-5; 7 bases agree with TRBD1. Germline V gives CDR1 MNHEY, CDR2 SMNVEV (reference sequence). CDR3 size: 15 residues. V lost 5 bases and J lost 2; bases outside the gene matches: 8. The CDR3 spells CASSVWTGPQETQYF. CDR3 coding DNA: TGTGCCAGCAGTGTATGGACAGGACCTCAAGAGACCCAGTACTTC.

Note on this clone: At one of its ends the junction is not consistent with the germline gene, which may arise from a read error. The chain recombines TRBV5-1 with TRBJ2-7, with unresolved D. Per germline, CDR1 SGHRS and CDR2 YFSETQ. This CDR3 comprises 12 residues. The CDR3 region has the DNA TGCGCCAGCAGCCTCCTCTCCGACGAGCAGTACTTC. It is translated as CASSLLSDEQYF.

This chain links TRBV29-1 with TRBJ2-7, with 8 nucleotides matching TRBD1. With 6 bases clipped from V and 5 bases from J, the junction kept 9 bases outside the gene matches. The CDR3 has 13 residues. The germline CDR1 and CDR2 sequences are SQVTM and ANQGSEA. CDR3 nucleotide sequence: TGCAGCGTCGTCGGACAGGGAAGAAACGAGCAGTACTTC. Translated, it gives CSVVGQGRNEQYF.